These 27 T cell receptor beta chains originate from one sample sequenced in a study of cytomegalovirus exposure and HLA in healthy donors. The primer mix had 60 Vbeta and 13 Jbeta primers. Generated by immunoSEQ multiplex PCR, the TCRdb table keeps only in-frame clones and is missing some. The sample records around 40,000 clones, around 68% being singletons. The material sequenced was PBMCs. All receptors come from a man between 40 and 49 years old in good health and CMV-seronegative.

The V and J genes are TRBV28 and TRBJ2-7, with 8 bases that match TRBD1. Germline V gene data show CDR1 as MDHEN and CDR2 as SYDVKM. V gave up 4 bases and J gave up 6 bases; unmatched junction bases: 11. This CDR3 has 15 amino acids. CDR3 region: CASSSLQQGDREQYF. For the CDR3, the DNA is TGTGCCAGCAGTTCCCTCCAACAGGGGGACCGCGAGCAGTACTTC.

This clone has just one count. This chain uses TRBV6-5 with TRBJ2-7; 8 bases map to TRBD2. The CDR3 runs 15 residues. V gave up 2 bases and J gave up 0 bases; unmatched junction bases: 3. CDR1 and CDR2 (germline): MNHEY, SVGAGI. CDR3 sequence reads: CASSYTGTSSYEQYF. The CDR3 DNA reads TGTGCCAGCAGTTACACCGGGACTAGCTCCTACGAGCAGTACTTC.

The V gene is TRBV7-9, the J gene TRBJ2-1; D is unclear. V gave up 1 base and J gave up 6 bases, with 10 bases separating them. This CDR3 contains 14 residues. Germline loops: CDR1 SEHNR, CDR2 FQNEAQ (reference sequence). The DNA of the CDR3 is TGTGCCAGCAGCTTAGACGGCAGGCTCAATGAGCAGTTCTTC. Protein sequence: CASSLDGRLNEQFF.

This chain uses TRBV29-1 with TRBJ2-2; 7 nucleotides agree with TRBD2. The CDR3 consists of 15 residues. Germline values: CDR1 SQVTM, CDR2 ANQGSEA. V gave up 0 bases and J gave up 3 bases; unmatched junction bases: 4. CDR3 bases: TGCAGCGTTGAAGAGGGAGGGCTGGACACCGGGGAGCTGTTTTTT. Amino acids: CSVEEGGLDTGELFF.

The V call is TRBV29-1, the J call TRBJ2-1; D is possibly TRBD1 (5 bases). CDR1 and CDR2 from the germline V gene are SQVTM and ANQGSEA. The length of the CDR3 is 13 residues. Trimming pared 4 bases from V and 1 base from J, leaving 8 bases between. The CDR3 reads CSVGKGSYNEQFF. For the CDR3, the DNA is TGCAGCGTTGGGAAGGGGTCCTACAATGAGCAGTTCTTC.

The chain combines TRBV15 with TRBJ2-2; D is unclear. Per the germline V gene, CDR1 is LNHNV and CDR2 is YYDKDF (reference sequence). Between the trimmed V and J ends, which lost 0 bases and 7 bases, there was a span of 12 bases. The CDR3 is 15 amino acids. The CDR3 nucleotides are TGTGCCACCAGCAGAGATGGTAGCCCAAGCGGGGAGCTGTTTTTT. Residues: CATSRDGSPSGELFF.

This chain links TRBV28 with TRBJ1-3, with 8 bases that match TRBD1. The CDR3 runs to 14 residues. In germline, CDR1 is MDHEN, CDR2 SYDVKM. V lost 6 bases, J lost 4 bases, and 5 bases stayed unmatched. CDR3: CASRQGQEGNTIYF. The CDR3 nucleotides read TGTGCCAGCAGACAGGGACAGGAGGGAAACACCATATATTTT.

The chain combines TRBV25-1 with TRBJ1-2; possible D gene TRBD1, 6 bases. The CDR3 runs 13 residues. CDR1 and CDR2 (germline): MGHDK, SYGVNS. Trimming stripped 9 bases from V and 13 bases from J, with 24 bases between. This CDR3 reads CASLNTGSTYLTF. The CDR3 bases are TGTGCCAGTTTAAATACAGGGTCCACCTATCTCACCTTC.

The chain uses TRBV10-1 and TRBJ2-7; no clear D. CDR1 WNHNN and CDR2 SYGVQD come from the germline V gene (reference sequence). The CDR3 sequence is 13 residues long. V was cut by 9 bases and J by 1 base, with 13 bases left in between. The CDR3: CARNHTKSYEQYF. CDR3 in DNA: TGCGCCAGGAACCATACAAAGTCCTACGAGCAGTACTTC.

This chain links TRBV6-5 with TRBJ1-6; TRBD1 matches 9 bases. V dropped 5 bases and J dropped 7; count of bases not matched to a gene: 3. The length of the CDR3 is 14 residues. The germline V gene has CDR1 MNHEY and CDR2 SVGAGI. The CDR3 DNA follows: TGTGCCAGCAGTCCACAGGGGGCAAATTCACCCCTCCACTTT. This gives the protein CASSPQGANSPLHF.

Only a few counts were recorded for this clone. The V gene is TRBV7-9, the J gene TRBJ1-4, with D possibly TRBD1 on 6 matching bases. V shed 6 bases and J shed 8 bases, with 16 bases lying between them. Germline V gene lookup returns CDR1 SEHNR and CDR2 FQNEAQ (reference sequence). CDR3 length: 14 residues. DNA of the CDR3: TGTGCCAGCAGTCCTTTCCCAGGGACAGAAAAACTGTTTTTT. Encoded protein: CASSPFPGTEKLFF.

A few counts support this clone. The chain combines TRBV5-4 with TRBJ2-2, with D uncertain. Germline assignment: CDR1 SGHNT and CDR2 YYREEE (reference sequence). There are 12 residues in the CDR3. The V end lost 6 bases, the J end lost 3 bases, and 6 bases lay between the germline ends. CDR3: CASNRDTGELFF. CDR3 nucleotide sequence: TGTGCCAGCAACAGAGACACCGGGGAGCTGTTTTTT.

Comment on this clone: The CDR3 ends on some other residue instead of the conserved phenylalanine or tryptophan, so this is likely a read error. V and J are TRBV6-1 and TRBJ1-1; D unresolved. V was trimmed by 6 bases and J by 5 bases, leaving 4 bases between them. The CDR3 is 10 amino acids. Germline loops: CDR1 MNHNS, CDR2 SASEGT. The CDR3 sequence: CASSLTEAFS. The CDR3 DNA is TGTGCCAGCAGCCTAACTGAAGCTTTCTCT.

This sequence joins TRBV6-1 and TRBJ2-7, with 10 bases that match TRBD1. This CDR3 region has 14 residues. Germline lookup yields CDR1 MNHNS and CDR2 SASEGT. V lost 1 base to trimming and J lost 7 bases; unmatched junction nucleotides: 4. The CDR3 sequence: CASSEGQGAEEQYF. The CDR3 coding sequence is TGTGCCAGCAGTGAAGGACAGGGGGCGGAAGAGCAGTACTTC.

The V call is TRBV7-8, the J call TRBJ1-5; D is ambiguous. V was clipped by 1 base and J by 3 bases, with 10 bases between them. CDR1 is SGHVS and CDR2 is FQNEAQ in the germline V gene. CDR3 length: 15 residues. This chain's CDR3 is CASSLGLQPNQPQHF. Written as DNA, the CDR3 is TGTGCCAGCAGCTTAGGTTTACAGCCCAATCAGCCCCAGCATTTT. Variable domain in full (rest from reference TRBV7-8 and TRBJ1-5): GAGVSQSPRYKVAKRGQDVALRCDPISGHVSLFWYQQALGQGPEFLTYFQNEAQLDKSGLPSDRFFAERPEGSVSTLKIQRTQQEDSAVYLCASSLGLQPNQPQHFGDGTRLSIL.

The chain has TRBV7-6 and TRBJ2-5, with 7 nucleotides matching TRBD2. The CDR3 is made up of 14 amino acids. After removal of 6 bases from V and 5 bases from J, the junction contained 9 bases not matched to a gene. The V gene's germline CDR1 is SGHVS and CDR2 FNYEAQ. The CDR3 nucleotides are TGTGCCAGCAGATCTAGTGGGGGAGGGGAGACCCAGTACTTC. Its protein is CASRSSGGGETQYF.

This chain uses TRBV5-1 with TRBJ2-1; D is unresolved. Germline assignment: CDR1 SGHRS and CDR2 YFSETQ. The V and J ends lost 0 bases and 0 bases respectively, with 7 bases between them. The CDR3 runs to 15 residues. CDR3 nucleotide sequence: TGCGCCAGCAGCTTGGACGCAGGCTCCTACAATGAGCAGTTCTTC. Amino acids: CASSLDAGSYNEQFF.

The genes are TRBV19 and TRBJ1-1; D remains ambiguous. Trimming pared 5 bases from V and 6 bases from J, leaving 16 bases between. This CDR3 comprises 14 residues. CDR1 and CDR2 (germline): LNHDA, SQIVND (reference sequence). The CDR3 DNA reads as TGTGCCAGTAGTCGGGTTGTTGGGTATTCTGAAGCTTTCTTT. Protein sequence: CASSRVVGYSEAFF.

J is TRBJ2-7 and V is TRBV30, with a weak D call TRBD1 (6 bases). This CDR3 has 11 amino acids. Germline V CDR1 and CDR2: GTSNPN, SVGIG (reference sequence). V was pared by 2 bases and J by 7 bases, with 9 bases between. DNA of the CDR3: TGTGCCTGGAGTACCCAGGGGGAGCAGTACTTC. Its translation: CAWSTQGEQYF.

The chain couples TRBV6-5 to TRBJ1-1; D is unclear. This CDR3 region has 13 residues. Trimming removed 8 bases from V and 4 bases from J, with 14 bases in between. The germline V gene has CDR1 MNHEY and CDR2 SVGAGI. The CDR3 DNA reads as TGTGCCAGCTCGGTTTCCGGGGTCACTGAAGCTTTCTTT. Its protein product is CASSVSGVTEAFF.

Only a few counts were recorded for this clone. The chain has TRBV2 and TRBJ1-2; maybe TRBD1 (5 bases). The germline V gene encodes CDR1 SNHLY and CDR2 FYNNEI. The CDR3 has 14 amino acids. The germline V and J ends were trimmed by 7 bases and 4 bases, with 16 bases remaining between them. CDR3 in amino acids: CASTLGEPLYGYTF. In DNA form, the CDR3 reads TGTGCCAGCACCCTAGGGGAACCCCTCTATGGCTACACCTTC.

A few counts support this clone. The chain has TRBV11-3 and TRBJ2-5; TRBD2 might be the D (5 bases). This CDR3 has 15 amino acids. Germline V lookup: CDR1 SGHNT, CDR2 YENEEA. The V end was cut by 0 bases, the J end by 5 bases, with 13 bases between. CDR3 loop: CASSLEPGEWETQYF. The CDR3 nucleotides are TGTGCCAGCAGCTTAGAACCCGGGGAGTGGGAGACCCAGTACTTC.

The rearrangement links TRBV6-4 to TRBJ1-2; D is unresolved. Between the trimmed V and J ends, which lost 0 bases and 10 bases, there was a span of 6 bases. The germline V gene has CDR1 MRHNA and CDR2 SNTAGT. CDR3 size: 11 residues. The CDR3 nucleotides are TGTGCCAGCAGTGACTCGAGAATCTACACCTTC. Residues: CASSDSRIYTF.

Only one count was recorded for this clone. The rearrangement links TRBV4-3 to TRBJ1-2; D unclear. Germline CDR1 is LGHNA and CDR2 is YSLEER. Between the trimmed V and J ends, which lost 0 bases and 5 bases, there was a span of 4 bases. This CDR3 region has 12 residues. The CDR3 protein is CASSQDRYGYTF. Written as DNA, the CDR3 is TGCGCCAGCAGCCAAGATCGGTATGGCTACACCTTC.

CDR3 DNA: TGTGCCAGCAGTTATCTAGCGGGGGCCATTAGCTCCTACGAGCAGTACTTC. The encoded protein is CASSYLAGAISSYEQYF. The V and J genes are TRBV28 and TRBJ2-7, with TRBD2 matching over 10 bases. The V segment lost 4 bases and the J segment 0 bases; nucleotides outside the gene matches: 9. Germline loops: CDR1 MDHEN, CDR2 SYDVKM. CDR3 length: 17 residues.

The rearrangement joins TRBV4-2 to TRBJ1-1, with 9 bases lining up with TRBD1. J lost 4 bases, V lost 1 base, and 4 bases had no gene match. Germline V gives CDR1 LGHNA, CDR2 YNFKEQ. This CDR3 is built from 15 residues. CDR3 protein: CASSQGDRGSTEAFF. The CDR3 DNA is TGTGCCAGCAGCCAAGGAGACAGGGGGAGCACTGAAGCTTTCTTT.

CDR3 sequence: CASSYEQGLNTEAFF. The DNA for the CDR3 is TGTGCCAGCAGTTACGAACAGGGCTTGAACACTGAAGCTTTCTTT. The chain is built from TRBV6-5 and TRBJ1-1; a possible D gene is TRBD1 (6 bases). The CDR3 has 15 amino acids. V was cut by 2 bases and J by 0 bases, with 10 bases left in between. Germline V gene data show CDR1 as MNHEY and CDR2 as SVGAGI.